The table lists the clone carrying this TCR beta chain with a few counts. Its antigen is undetermined. Germline CDR1 and CDR2: ENHRY and SYGVKD. Trimming shortened V by 5 bases and J by 4 bases, and 4 bases separated the two germline ends. This CDR3 comprises 11 residues. The data originate from a study of early T cells in non-severe SARS-CoV-2 infection. On the study more broadly: Unpaired chains resulted from sequencing bulk RNA of unsorted whole blood.

Findings and caveats of the study: VDJdb matching, biased toward anti-spike CD8 responses, missed private and CD4 specificities.

Each cDNA molecule carried a unique molecular identifier. A single record per CDR3 protein comes from TCRdb applying MiXCR to the 5' RACE reads. The sample contains over 60,000 distinct CDR3 sequences, 10% of which appear only once. The specimen comprised whole blood, sampled at baseline. The chain employs TRBV10-3 and TRBJ2-3; D is unclear. The receptor was isolated from an adult who was a healthcare worker with PCR-confirmed SARS-CoV-2 infection or an uninfected control (not recorded which). CDR3 protein: CAISQADTQYF. The CDR3 bases are TGTGCCATCAGTCAGGCAGATACGCAGTATTTT.